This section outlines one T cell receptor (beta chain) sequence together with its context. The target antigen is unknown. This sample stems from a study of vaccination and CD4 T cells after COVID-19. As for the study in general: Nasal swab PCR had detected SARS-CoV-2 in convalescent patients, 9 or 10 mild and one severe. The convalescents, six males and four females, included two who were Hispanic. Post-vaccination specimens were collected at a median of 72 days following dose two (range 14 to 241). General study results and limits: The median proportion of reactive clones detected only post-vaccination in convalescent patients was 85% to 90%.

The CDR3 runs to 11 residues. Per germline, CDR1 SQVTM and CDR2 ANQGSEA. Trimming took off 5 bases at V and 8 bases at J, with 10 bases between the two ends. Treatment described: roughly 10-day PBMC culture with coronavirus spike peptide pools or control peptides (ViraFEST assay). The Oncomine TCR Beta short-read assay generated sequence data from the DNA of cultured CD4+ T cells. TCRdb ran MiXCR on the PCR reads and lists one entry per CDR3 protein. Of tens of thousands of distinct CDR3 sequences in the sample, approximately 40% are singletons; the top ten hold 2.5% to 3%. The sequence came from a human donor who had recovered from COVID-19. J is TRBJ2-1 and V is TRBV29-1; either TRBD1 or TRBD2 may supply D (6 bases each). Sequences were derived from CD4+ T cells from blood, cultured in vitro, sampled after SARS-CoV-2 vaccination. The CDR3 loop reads CSVSRGDEQFF. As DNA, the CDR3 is TGCAGCGTTTCGAGGGGGGATGAGCAGTTCTTC.